This TCR beta chain was sequenced for a study of CD8 T cells in ankylosing spondylitis. At least ten counts were recorded for this clonotype. The target antigen is unknown. Broader study findings: Seven or eight highly homologous variants formed a TCR beta motif that appeared characteristic of ankylosing spondylitis blood.

The germline V gene has CDR1 MNHEY and CDR2 SMNVEV (reference sequence). J lost 3 bases, V lost 6 bases, and 3 bases had no gene match. This CDR3 has 15 amino acids. TCRdb itself ran the 5' RACE reads through MiXCR, one entry per CDR3 protein. The sample lists a few hundred thousand distinct CDR3 sequences, 20% occurring once. The chain joins TRBV27 to TRBJ2-2; 11 positions match TRBD2. The TCR sequence derives from a male donor with ankylosing spondylitis or in good health (not recorded which). Sequencing was performed on blood, either unsorted or a sorted T cell fraction (not recorded which). DNA for the CDR3: TGTGCCAGCAGGCTAGCGGGGGGCTACACCGGGGAGCTGTTTTTT. This gives the protein CASRLAGGYTGELFF.